The text below deals with one T cell receptor beta chain. Clones were read by immunoSEQ multiplex PCR, and TCRdb kept only the in-frame ones, dropping some. The data show more than 40,000 clones, roughly 80% seen once. The data belong to a study of blood T cell repertoires in COVID-19. After removal of 5 bases from V and 3 bases from J, the junction contained 6 bases not matched to a gene. The germline V gene encodes CDR1 SGHRS and CDR2 YFSETQ. The CDR3 is 15 residues long. This TCR was recovered from a man aged 50 to 59 with active COVID-19. The material sequenced was peripheral blood. The rearrangement links TRBV5-1 to TRBJ1-5; 9 nucleotides line up with TRBD1. The CDR3 nucleotides read TGCGCCAGCAGACTTGGGACAGGGACCAATCAGCCCCAGCATTTT. This codes for CASRLGTGTNQPQHF.